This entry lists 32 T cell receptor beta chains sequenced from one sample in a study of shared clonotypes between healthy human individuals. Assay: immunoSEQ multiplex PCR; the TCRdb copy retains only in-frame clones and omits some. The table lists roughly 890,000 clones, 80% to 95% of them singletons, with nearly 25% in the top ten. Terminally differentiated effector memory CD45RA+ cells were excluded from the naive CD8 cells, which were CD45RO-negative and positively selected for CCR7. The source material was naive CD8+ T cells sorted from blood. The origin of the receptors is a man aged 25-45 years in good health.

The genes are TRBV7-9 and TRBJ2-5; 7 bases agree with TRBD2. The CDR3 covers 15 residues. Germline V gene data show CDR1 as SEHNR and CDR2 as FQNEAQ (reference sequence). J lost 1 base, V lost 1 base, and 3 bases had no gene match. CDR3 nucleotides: TGTGCCAGCAGCTTAGGTGCTAGCGGCCAAGAGACCCAGTACTTC. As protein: CASSLGASGQETQYF. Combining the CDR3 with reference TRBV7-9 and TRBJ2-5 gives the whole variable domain DTGVSQNPRHKITKRGQNVTFRCDPISEHNRLYWYRQTLGQGPEFLTYFQNEAQLEKSRLLSDRFSAERPKGSFSTLEIQRTEQGDSAMYLCASSLGASGQETQYFGPGTRLLVL.

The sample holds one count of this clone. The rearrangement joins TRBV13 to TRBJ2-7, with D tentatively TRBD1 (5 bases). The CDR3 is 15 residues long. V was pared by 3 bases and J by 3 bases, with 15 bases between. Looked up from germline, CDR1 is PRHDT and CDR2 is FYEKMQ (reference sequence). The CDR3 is CASSFGFRQSYEQYF. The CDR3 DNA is TGTGCCAGCAGCTTTGGATTTCGACAGAGCTACGAGCAGTACTTC.

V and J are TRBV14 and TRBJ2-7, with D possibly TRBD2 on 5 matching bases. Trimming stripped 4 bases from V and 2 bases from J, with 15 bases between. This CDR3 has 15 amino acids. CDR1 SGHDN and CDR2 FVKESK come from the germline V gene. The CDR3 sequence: CASSPIERSAYEQYF. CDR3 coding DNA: TGTGCCAGCAGCCCGATTGAGCGGAGCGCCTACGAGCAGTACTTC.

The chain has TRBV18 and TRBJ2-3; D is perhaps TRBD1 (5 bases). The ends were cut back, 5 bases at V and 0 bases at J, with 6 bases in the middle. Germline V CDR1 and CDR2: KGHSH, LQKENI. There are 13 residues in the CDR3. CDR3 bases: TGTGCCAGCTCAGGGGCTAGCACAGATACGCAGTATTTT. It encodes CASSGASTDTQYF.

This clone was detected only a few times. Here the CDR3 reads CAWRDGSRYEQYF. The CDR3 DNA follows: TGTGCCTGGAGGGACGGCTCTAGGTACGAGCAGTACTTC. V is TRBV30 and J is TRBJ2-7; D remains ambiguous. Trimming stripped 3 bases from V and 4 bases from J, with 13 bases between. This CDR3 comprises 13 residues. CDR1 GTSNPN and CDR2 SVGIG come from the germline V gene (reference sequence). Combining the CDR3 with reference TRBV30 and TRBJ2-7 gives the whole variable domain SQTIHQWPATLVQPVGSPLSLECTVEGTSNPNLYWYRQAAGRGLQLLFYSVGIGQISSEVPQNLSASRPQDRQFILSSKKLLLSDSGFYLCAWRDGSRYEQYFGPGTRLTVT.

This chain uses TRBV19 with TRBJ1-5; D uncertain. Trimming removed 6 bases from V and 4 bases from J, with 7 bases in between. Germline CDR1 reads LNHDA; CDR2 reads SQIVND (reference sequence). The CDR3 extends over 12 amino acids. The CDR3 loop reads CASSEGNQPQHF. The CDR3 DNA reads TGTGCCAGTAGCGAAGGAAATCAGCCCCAGCATTTT. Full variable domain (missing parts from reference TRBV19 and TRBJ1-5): DGGITQSPKYLFRKEGQNVTLSCEQNLNHDAMYWYRQDPGQGLRLIYYSQIVNDFQKGDIAEGYSVSREKKESFPLTVTSAQKNPTAFYLCASSEGNQPQHFGDGTRLSIL.

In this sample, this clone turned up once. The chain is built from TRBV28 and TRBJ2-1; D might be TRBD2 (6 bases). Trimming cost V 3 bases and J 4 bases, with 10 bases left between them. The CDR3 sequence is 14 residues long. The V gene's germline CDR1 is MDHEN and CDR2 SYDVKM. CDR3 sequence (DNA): TGTGCCAGCAGTTTTCGGGCGGGATACAATGAGCAGTTCTTC. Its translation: CASSFRAGYNEQFF.

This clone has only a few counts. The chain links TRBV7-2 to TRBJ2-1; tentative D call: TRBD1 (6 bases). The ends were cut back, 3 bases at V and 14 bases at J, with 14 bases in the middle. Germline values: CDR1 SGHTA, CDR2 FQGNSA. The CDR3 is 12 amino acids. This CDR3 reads CASSLGTKPEFF. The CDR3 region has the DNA TGTGCCAGCAGCTTGGGGACAAAACCGGAGTTCTTC.

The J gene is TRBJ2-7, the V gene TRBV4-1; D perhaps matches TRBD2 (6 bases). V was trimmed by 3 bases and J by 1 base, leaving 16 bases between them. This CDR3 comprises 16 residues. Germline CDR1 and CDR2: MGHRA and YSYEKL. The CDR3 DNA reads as TGCGCCAGCAGCCACCTAACTAGCACTGAGTCCTACGAGCAGTACTTC. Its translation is CASSHLTSTESYEQYF.

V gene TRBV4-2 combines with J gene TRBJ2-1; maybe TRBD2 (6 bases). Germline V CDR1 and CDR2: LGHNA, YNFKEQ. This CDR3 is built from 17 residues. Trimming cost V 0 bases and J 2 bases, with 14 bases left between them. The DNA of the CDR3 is TGTGCCAGCAGCCAAGATCTAGGGAGGAACCCCTACAATGAGCAGTTCTTC. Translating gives CASSQDLGRNPYNEQFF.

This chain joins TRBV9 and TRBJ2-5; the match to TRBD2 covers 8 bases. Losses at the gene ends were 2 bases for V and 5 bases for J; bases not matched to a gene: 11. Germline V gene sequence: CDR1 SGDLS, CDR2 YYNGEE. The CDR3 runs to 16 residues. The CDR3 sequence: CASSVGPGRAGETQYF. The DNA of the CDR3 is TGTGCCAGCAGCGTGGGACCCGGGAGGGCCGGTGAGACCCAGTACTTC.

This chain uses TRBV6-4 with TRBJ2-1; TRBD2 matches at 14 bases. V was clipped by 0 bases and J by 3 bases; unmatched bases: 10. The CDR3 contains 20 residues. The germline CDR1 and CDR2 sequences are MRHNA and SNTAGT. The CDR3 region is CASSDSGLAGEAARYNEQFF. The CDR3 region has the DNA TGTGCCAGCAGTGACTCGGGACTAGCGGGAGAAGCTGCCCGCTACAATGAGCAGTTCTTC.

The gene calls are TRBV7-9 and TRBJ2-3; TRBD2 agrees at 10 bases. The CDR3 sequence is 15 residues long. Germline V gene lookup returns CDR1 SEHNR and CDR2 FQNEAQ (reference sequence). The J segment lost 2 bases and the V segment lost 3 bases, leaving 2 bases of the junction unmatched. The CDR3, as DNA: TGTGCCAGCAGCTTGACTAGCGGGCACACAGATACGCAGTATTTT. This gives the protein CASSLTSGHTDTQYF.

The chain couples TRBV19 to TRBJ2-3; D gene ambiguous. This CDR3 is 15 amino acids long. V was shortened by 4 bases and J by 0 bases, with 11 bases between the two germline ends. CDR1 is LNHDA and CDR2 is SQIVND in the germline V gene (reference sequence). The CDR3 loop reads CASSRLTESTDTQYF. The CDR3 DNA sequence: TGTGCCAGTAGTAGATTGACTGAGAGCACAGATACGCAGTATTTT.

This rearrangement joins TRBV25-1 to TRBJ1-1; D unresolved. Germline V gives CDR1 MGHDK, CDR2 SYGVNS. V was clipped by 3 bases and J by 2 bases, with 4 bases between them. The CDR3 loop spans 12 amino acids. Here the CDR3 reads CASSDDNTEAFF. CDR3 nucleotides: TGTGCCAGCAGTGACGACAACACTGAAGCTTTCTTT.

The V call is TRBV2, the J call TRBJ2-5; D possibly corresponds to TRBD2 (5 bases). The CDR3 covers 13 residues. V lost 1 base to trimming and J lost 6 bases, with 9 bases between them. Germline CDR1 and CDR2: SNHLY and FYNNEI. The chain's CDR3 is CASSEESGKTQYF. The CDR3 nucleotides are TGTGCCAGCAGTGAAGAGTCCGGGAAGACCCAGTACTTC.

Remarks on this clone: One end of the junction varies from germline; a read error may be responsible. CDR3 loop: CASSFSPSPGVDTQYF. DNA of the CDR3: TGTGCTAGCAGCTTCTCCCCTAGTCCCGGTGTGGATACGCAGTATTTT. The V call is TRBV7-7, the J call TRBJ2-3; D remains unclear. The CDR3 loop spans 16 amino acids. The germline gives CDR1 SSHAT, CDR2 FNYEAQ (reference sequence).

The CDR3 is CASSPHPQGEQFF. DNA for the CDR3: TGTGCCAGCTCACCACACCCTCAGGGTGAGCAGTTCTTC. This chain links TRBV18 with TRBJ2-1; possibly TRBD1 for D (5 bases). Trimming removed 1 base from V and 9 bases from J, with 10 bases in between. Germline V lookup: CDR1 KGHSH, CDR2 LQKENI. The CDR3 is made up of 13 amino acids.

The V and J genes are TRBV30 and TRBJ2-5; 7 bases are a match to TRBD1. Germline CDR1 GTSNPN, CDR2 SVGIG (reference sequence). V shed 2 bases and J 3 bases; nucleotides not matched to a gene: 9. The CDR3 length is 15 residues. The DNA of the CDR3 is TGTGCCTGGAGTCCCTCGGTCACAGGGGAAGAGACCCAGTACTTC. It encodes CAWSPSVTGEETQYF.

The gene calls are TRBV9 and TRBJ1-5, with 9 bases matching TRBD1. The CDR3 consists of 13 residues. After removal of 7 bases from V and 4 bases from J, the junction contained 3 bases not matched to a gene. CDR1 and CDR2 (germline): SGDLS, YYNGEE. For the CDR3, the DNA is TGTGCCAGCGGGACAGGGTCAAATCAGCCCCAGCATTTT. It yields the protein CASGTGSNQPQHF.

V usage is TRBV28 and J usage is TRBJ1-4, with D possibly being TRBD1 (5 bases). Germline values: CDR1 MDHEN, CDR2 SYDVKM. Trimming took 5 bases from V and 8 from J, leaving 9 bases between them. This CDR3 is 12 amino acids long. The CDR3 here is CASSPRGEKLFF. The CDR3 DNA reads TGTGCCAGCAGTCCCCGGGGGGAAAAACTGTTTTTT.

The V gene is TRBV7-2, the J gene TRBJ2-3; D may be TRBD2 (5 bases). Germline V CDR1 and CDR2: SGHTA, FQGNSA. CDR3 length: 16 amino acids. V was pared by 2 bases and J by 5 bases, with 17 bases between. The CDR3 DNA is TGTGCCAGCAGCTTAAAAACGGAGGCCAAACGAGATACGCAGTATTTT. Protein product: CASSLKTEAKRDTQYF.

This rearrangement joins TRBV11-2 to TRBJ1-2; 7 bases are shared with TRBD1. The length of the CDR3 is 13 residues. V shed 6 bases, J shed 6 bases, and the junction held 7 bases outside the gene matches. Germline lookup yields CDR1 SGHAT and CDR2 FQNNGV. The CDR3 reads CASRSDRVDGYTF. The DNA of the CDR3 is TGTGCCAGCAGATCTGACAGGGTCGATGGCTACACCTTC.

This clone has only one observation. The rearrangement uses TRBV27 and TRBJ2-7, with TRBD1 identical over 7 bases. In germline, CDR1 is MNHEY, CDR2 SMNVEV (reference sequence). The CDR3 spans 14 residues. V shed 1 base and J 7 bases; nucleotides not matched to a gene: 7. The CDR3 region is CASSLFLGQREQYF. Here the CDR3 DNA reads TGTGCCAGCAGTTTATTCTTGGGACAGAGAGAGCAGTACTTC.

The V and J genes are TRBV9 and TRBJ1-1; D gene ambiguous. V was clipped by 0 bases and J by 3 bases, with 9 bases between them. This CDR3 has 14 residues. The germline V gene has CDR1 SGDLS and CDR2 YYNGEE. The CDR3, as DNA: TGTGCCAGCAGCGTAGGGTCCCTTGACACTGAAGCTTTCTTT. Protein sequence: CASSVGSLDTEAFF. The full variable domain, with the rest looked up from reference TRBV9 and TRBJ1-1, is DSGVTQTPKHLITATGQRVTLRCSPRSGDLSVYWYQQSLDQGLQFLIQYYNGEERAKGNILERFSAQQFPDLHSELNLSSLELGDSALYFCASSVGSLDTEAFFGQGTRLTVV.

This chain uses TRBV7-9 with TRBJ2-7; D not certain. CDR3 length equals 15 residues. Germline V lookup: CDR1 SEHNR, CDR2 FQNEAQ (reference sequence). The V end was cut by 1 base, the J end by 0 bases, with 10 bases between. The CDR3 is CASSLVRPPSYEQYF. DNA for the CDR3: TGTGCCAGCAGCTTAGTACGCCCACCCTCCTACGAGCAGTACTTC.

The chain's CDR3 is CASSEGGAGLSSYEQYF. The CDR3, as DNA: TGCGCCAGCAGCGAAGGGGGGGCGGGACTAAGCTCCTACGAGCAGTACTTC. The chain carries TRBV4-3 and TRBJ2-7; tentative D call: TRBD2 (7 bases). This CDR3 spans 17 amino acids. Per germline, CDR1 LGHNA and CDR2 YSLEER. V was trimmed by 5 bases and J by 0 bases, leaving 20 bases between them.

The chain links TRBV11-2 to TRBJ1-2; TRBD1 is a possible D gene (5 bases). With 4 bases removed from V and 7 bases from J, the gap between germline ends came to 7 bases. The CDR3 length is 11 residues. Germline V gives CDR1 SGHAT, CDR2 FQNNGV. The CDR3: CASSSGFGYTF. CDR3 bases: TGTGCCAGCAGCTCAGGGTTTGGCTACACCTTC.

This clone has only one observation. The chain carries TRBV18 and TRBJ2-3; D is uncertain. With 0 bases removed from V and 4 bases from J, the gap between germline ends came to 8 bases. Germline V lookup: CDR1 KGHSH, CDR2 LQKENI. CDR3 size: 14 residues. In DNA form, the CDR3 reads TGTGCCAGCTCACCACCGGTGGATTCAGATACGCAGTATTTT. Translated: CASSPPVDSDTQYF.

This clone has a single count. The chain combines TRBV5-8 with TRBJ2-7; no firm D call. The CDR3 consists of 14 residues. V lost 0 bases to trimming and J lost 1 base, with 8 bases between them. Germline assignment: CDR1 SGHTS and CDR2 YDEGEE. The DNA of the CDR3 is TGTGCCAGCAGCTTGGGACTGAATTCCTACGAGCAGTACTTC. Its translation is CASSLGLNSYEQYF. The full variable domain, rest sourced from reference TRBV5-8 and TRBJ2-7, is EAGVTQSPTHLIKTRGQQATLRCSPISGHTSVYWYQQALGLGLQFLLWYDEGEERNRGNFPPRFSGRQFPNYSSELNVNALELEDSALYLCASSLGLNSYEQYFGPGTRLTVT.

CDR3 sequence: CASSPRIRGANVLTF. DNA of the CDR3: TGTGCCAGCAGCCCCCGGATCCGAGGGGCCAACGTCCTGACTTTC. This chain connects TRBV13 to TRBJ2-6; D gene ambiguous. Germline CDR1 reads PRHDT; CDR2 reads FYEKMQ (reference sequence). The CDR3 extends over 15 amino acids. Between the trimmed V and J ends, which lost 5 bases and 4 bases, there was a span of 12 bases.

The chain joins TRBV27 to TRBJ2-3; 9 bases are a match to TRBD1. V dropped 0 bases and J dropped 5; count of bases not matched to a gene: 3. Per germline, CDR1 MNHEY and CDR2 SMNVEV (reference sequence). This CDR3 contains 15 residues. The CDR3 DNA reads TGTGCCAGCAGTTTATCACAGGGGGCGATAGATACGCAGTATTTT. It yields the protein CASSLSQGAIDTQYF.